The following is a TCR beta chain sequence with its context. Germline V gene sequence: CDR1 LGHNA, CDR2 YNFKEQ. CDR3 length equals 13 residues. With 0 bases removed from V and 6 bases from J, the gap between germline ends came to 7 bases. Use of 60 Vbeta and 13 Jbeta primers characterized the PCR. Sequenced by immunoSEQ multiplex PCR; TCRdb stores in-frame clones only, minus some. The table shows tens of thousands of clones, with 60% to 80% occurring only once. The sample comes from a study of cytomegalovirus exposure and HLA in healthy donors. The chain couples TRBV4-2 to TRBJ2-3; D uncertain. Sequencing was done on a sample of PBMCs. The sequence derives from a man between 35 and 55 years old in good health and CMV-seronegative. CDR3 in amino acids: CASSQERVDTQYF. The CDR3 coding sequence is TGTGCCAGCAGCCAAGAACGGGTGGATACGCAGTATTTT.